The 5 T cell receptor beta chains reported below all come from one sample, sequenced in a study of early stage breast cancer tumors. TCRdb's table, derived via immunoSEQ multiplex PCR, lists solely in-frame clones and lacks some. The profile shows fewer than 50,000 clones, 55% to 75% of them singletons. Sequencing input: blood. The receptor source for this set is a person aged 50 to 59 with breast cancer.

The count of this clone is one. V and J are TRBV6-4 and TRBJ1-2; D gene unclear. This CDR3 is 14 amino acids long. The germline CDR1 and CDR2 sequences are MRHNA and SNTAGT. Trimming stripped 2 bases from V and 2 bases from J, with 9 bases between. The CDR3: CASSDGPANYGYTF. CDR3 nucleotides: TGTGCCAGCAGTGACGGTCCAGCGAACTATGGCTACACCTTC.

The rearrangement uses TRBV12-5 and TRBJ1-1, with D uncertain. V was cut by 1 base and J by 4 bases, with 7 bases left in between. The CDR3 contains 13 residues. Germline V CDR1 and CDR2: LGHNT, FRNRAP. The CDR3 spells CASGLESGTEAFF. In DNA form, the CDR3 reads TGTGCTAGTGGTTTGGAGAGCGGCACTGAAGCTTTCTTT.

The chain links TRBV7-6 to TRBJ1-5, with a tentative D call TRBD1 (6 bases). The CDR3 contains 15 residues. V was trimmed by 2 bases and J by 1 base, leaving 9 bases between them. Germline V gene lookup returns CDR1 SGHVS and CDR2 FNYEAQ. Written as DNA, the CDR3 is TGTGCCAGCAGCTTAACAGGGTCGAGCAATCAGCCCCAGCATTTT. This translates into CASSLTGSSNQPQHF.

The chain combines TRBV29-1 with TRBJ2-1; TRBD1 aligns across 8 bases. This CDR3 has 14 amino acids. The J segment lost 10 bases and the V segment lost 7 bases, leaving 15 bases of the junction unmatched. Germline V gives CDR1 SQVTM, CDR2 ANQGSEA. Here the CDR3 reads CSALKGQVRSEQFF. The CDR3 bases are TGCAGCGCCCTAAAGGGACAGGTCCGTAGCGAGCAGTTCTTC.

The chain links TRBV20-1 to TRBJ2-7, with a weak D call TRBD1 (6 bases). The germline gives CDR1 DFQATT, CDR2 SNEGSKA (reference sequence). The V end lost 6 bases, the J end lost 3 bases, and 9 bases lay between the germline ends. This CDR3 comprises 11 residues. The CDR3 protein is CSARDIYEQYF. In nucleotides, the CDR3 is TGCAGTGCCCGGGACATCTACGAGCAGTACTTC.